This TCR beta chain was observed in a study of shared clonotypes between healthy human individuals. Concerning this clone: Its antigen is still unknown. The identical CDR3 is also encoded by other nucleotide sequences in the sample.

The germline V and J ends were trimmed by 4 bases and 4 bases, with 10 bases remaining between them. Germline V lookup: CDR1 SQVTM, CDR2 ANQGSEA. The CDR3 is 12 residues long. Regarding the study as a whole: Represented genetic and exposure-history diversity was restricted by having few donors. Rarefaction curves obtained for sorted subsets showed sequencing incomplete despite large depth.

In the original workflow: Filtering of immunoSEQ junctional sequences could not match full-length read filtering. Data came from immunoSEQ multiplex PCR; TCRdb stores just in-frame clones and leaves some out. V and J calls plus clone size are reproduced from that table; the DNA served to infer D and trimming. The table records around 1.6 million clones, 95% to 99% of them present only once. The chain joins TRBV29-1 to TRBJ2-5, with D perhaps TRBD1 or TRBD2 (6 bases each). This receptor was obtained from a man aged 25 to 45 in good health. Sequenced: naive CD4+ T cells sorted from blood. Subset of the sample: CD45RA+ positively selected. In nucleotides, the CDR3 is TGCAGCGTTGGGGGGGCCCGAGAGACCCAGTACTTC. Its translation: CSVGGARETQYF.